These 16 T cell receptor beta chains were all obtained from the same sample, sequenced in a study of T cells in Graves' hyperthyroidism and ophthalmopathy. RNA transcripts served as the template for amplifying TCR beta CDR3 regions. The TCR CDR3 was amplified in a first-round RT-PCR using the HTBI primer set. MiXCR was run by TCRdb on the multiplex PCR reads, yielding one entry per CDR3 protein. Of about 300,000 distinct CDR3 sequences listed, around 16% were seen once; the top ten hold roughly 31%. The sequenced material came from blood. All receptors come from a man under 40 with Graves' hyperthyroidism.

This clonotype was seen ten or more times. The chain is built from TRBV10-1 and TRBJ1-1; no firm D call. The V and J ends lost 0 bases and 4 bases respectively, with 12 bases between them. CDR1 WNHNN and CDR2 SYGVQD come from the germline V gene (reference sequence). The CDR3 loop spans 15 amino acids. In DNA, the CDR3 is TGCGCCAGCAGTGAGTCGGGTACAGATTCCACTGAAGCTTTCTTT. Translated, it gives CASSESGTDSTEAFF.

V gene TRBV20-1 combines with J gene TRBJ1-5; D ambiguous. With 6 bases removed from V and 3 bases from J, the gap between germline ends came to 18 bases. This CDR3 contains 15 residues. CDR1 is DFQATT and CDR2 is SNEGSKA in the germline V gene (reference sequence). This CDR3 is CSATDREASNQPQHF. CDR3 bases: TGCAGTGCGACCGACCGGGAAGCTTCCAATCAGCCCCAGCATTTT.

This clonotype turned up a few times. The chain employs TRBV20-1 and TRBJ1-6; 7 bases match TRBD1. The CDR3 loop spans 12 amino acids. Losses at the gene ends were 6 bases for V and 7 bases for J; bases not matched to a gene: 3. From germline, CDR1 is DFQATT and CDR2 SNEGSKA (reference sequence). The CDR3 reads CSAVRGNSPLHF. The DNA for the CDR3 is TGCAGTGCCGTCAGGGGGAATTCACCCCTCCACTTT.

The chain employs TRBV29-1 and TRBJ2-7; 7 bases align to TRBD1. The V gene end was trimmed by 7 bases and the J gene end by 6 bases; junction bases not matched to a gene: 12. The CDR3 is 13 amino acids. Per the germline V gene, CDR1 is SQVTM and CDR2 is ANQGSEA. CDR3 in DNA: TGCAGCGCTCGGGGACAGAGTACCACCGAGCAGTACTTC. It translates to CSARGQSTTEQYF.

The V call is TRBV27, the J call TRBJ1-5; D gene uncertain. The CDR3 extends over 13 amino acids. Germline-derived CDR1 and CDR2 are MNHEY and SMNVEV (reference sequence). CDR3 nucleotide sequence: TGTGCTTCGGCCCTAGAAGGCAATCAGCCCCAGCATTTT. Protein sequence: CASALEGNQPQHF.

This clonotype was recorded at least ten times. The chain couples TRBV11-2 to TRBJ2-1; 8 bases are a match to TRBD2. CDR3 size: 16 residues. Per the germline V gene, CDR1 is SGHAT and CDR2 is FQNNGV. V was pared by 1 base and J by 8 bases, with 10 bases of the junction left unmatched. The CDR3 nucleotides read TGTGCCAGCAGCTTAGTGGCGGGAGGTAAGGTGTATGAGCAGTTCTTC. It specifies CASSLVAGGKVYEQFF.

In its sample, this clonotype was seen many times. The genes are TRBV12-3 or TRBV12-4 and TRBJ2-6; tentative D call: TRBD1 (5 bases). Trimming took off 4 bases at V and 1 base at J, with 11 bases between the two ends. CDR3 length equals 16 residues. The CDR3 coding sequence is TGTGCCAGCAGTTACCTCACAGGATCTGGGGCCAACGTCCTGACTTTC. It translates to CASSYLTGSGANVLTF.

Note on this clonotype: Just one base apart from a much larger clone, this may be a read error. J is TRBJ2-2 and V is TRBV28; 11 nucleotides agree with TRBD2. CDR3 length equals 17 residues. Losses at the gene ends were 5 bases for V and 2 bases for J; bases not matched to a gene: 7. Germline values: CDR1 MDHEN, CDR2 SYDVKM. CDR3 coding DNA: TGTGCCAGCAGTCTCCGACTAGCGGGGACCAACACCGGGGAGCTGTTTTTT. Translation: CASSLRLAGTNTGELFF.

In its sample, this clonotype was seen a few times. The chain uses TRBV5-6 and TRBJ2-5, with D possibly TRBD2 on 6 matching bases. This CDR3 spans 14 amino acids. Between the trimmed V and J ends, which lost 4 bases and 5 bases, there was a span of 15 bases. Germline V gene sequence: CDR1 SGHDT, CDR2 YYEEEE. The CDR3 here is CASSPGWGDETQYF. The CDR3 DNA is TGTGCCAGCAGCCCTGGCTGGGGGGATGAGACCCAGTACTTC.

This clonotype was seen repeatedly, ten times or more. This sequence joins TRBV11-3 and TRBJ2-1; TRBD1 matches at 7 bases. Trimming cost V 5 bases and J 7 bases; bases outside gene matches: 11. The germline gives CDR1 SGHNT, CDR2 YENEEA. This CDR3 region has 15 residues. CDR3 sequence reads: CASSPNPGTANEQFF. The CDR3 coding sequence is TGTGCCAGCAGCCCGAACCCCGGGACAGCAAATGAGCAGTTCTTC.

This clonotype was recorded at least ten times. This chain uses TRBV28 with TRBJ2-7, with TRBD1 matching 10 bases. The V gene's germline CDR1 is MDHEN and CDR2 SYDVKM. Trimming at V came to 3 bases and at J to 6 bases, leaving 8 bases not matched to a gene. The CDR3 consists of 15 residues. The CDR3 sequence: CASSLPRTGGGEQYF. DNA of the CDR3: TGTGCCAGCAGTTTGCCCAGGACAGGGGGTGGCGAGCAGTACTTC. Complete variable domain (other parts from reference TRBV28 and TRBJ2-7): DVKVTQSSRYLVKRTGEKVFLECVQDMDHENMFWYRQDPGLGLRLIYFSYDVKMKEKGDIPEGYSVSREKKERFSLILESASTNQTSMYLCASSLPRTGGGEQYFGPGTRLTVT.

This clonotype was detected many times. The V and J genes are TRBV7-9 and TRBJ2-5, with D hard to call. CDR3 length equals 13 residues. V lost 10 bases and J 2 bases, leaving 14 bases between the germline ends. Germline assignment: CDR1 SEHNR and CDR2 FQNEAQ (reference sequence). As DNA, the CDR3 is TGTGCCACCGTGCCAGTCGATCAAGAGACCCAGTACTTC. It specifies CATVPVDQETQYF.

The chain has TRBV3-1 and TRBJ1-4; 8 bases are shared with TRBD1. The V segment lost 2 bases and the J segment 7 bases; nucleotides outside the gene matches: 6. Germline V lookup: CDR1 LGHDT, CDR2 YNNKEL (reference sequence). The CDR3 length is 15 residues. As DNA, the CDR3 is TGTGCCAGCAGCCAAATGGCAGGGGGCGTTGAAAAACTGTTTTTT. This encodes CASSQMAGGVEKLFF. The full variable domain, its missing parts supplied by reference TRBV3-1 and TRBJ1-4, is DTAVSQTPKYLVTQMGNDKSIKCEQNLGHDTMYWYKQDSKKFLKIMFSYNNKELIINETVPNRFSPKSPDKAHLNLHINSLELGDSAVYFCASSQMAGGVEKLFFGSGTQLSVL.

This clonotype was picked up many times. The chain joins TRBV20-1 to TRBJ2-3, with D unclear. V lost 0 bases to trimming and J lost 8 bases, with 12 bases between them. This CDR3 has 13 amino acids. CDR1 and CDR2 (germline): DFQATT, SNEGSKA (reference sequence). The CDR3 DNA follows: TGCAGTGCTAGAGATAATCCCTCCTTTACGCAGTATTTT. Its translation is CSARDNPSFTQYF.

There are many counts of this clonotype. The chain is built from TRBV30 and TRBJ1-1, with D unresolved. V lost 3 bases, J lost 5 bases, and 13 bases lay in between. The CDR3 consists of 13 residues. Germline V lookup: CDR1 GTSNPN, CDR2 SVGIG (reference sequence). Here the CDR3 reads CAWSLVVSTEAFF. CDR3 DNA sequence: TGTGCCTGGAGCCTGGTAGTTTCGACTGAAGCTTTCTTT.

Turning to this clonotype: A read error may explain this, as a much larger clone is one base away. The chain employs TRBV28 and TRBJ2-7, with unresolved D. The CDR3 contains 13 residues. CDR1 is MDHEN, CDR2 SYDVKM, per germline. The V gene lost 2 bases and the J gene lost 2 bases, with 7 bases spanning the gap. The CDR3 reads CASSLSSPYEQYF. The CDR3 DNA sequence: TGTGCCAGCAGTTTAAGCAGTCCCTACGAGCAGTACTTC.